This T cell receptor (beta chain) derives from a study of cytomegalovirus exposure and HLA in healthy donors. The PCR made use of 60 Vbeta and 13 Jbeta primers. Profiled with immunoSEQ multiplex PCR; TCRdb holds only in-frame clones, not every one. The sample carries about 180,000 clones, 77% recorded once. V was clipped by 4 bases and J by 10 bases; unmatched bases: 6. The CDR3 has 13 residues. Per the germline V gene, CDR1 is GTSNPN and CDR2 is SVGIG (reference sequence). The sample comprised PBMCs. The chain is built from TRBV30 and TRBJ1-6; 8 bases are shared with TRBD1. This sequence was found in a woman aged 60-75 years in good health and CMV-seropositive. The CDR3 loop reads CAWTTGDVSPLHF. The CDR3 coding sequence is TGTGCCTGGACGACAGGGGATGTGTCACCCCTCCACTTT.